There are a few counts of the clone carrying this T cell receptor beta chain. Its antigen is as yet unknown. The ends were cut back, 4 bases at V and 0 bases at J, with 11 bases in the middle. Germline V gives CDR1 SGHNT, CDR2 YYREEE (reference sequence). CDR3 size: 14 residues. Isolated RNA was reverse transcribed in full, so expressed TCRB transcripts were sequenced. The assay was immunoSEQ multiplex PCR, and TCRdb's table has in-frame clones only and misses some. The sample contains about 260,000 clones, around 21% of which appear only once. This entry belongs to a study of beta chain features in type 1 diabetes. General study points: In all four CD4+ subsets, TCRB CDR3 length was significantly, moderately reduced in type 1 diabetes.

The receptor's source is a woman aged 40-49 years with type 1 diabetes. Input material: naive CD4+ T cells from blood. The chain couples TRBV5-4 to TRBJ2-7; a weak D match, TRBD1 (6 bases). The CDR3 bases are TGTGCCAGCAGCCTGACACAGGGCTCCTACGAGCAGTACTTC. It codes for CASSLTQGSYEQYF.